This TCR beta chain derives from a study of T-cell reconstitution after alpha-beta-depleted transplantation in children. The library targeted TCRbeta and was prepared with unique molecular identifiers. TCRdb called the PCR reads again in MiXCR, with one record for every CDR3 protein. The sample carries 450,000 to 550,000 distinct CDR3 sequences, roughly 11% recorded once. As concerns this clonotype: Its antigen is unidentified.

Findings and caveats of the study: Recipient T cells and thymic progenitors that survived gave rise to the high TCRbeta diversity observed at day 60 in some patients. Roughly two months post-transplant, alpha-beta T cells reportedly originated from several hundred graft clones that had expanded.

This CDR3 has 15 residues. Per the germline V gene, CDR1 is SGHDT and CDR2 is YYEEEE. V lost 1 base to trimming and J lost 7 bases, with 14 bases between them. The chain joins TRBV5-6 to TRBJ2-2, with a weak D call TRBD2 (5 bases). The material sequenced was PBMCs, mostly from graft donor cells, taken 180 days after TCRalphabeta/CD19-depleted stem cell transplant. The clonotype was recovered from a female patient aged 2-9 years who had a stem cell transplant for aplastic anemia, so the T cells may come from the graft donor. CDR3 nucleotide sequence: TGTGCCAGCAGCTTGTATTTCGTCGCGGGCGGGGAGCTGTTTTTT. Translating gives CASSLYFVAGGELFF.